This TCR beta chain is drawn from a study of cytomegalovirus exposure and HLA in healthy donors. Amplification used 60 Vbeta primers and 13 Jbeta primers. This table comes from immunoSEQ multiplex PCR, and its TCRdb copy is limited to in-frame clones, with some not included. The sample carries approximately 90,000 clones, about 80% recorded once. This CDR3 is built from 15 residues. J lost 1 base, V lost 4 bases, and 2 bases had no gene match. Germline V gene data show CDR1 as MNHNS and CDR2 as SASEGT. This clone came up a few times. This chain uses TRBV6-1 with TRBJ2-4; 9 bases map to TRBD1. This sequence was found in a male donor in good health and CMV-seronegative. Source material: PBMCs. CDR3: CASSGQGEAKNIQYF. CDR3 nucleotides: TGTGCCAGCAGTGGACAGGGGGAGGCCAAAAACATTCAGTACTTC.